This T cell receptor beta chain was retrieved from a study of OX40 agonist ivuxolimab in advanced cancers. Study summary: Those enrolled were around 87% male, with a mean age of about 66 years and ages from roughly 20 to 90.

The CDR3 has 13 residues. The germline V gene encodes CDR1 MDHEN and CDR2 SYDVKM. Deletions cut 5 bases from V and 6 bases from J, with 14 bases between. The assay was immunoSEQ multiplex PCR, and TCRdb's table has in-frame clones only and misses some. The sample lists approximately 67,000 clones, 85% seen once, with approximately 2% in the top ten. This clone was detected once. Its antigen is not identified. General study points: More expanded clones were found, on average, in CD8+ than in CD4+ T cells. In the 0.1-3.0 mg/kg groups, partial responders showed among the lowest expansion.

The clonotype was recovered from an adult with an advanced solid tumor such as melanoma, head and neck, liver or kidney cancer. The V gene is TRBV28, the J gene TRBJ2-7; D call uncertain. The sample here was CD4+ or CD8+ T cells sorted from blood, taken in a trial of the OX40 agonist ivuxolimab. The CDR3 DNA reads TGTGCCAGCAGTCCCCAGGTTTTCGCCGAGCAGTACTTC. This sequence encodes CASSPQVFAEQYF.